The next 26 T cell receptor beta chains were all read from a single sample in a study of blood T cell repertoires in COVID-19. Using immunoSEQ multiplex PCR, the repertoire was profiled, and TCRdb retains in-frame clones only, with some absent. Among about 45,000 clones, approximately 70% were seen once, and the ten largest hold 5.5% to 6.5%. Material for sequencing was peripheral blood. Every receptor here comes from a man older than 75 with acute or convalescent COVID-19.

This clone has just a few counts. The V and J genes are TRBV19 and TRBJ1-2, with a tentative D call TRBD1 (6 bases). Germline V CDR1 and CDR2: LNHDA, SQIVND (reference sequence). V was cut by 5 bases and J by 3 bases, with 13 bases left in between. This CDR3 spans 14 amino acids. CDR3 DNA: TGTGCCAGTAGTTCCCGGGGGGGCGACTATGGCTACACCTTC. Protein sequence: CASSSRGGDYGYTF.

In its sample, this clone was seen a few times. CDR3 bases: TGTGCCTGGAGTGTACTAGGGTTTGGGCGGGGCGGAAAAAACACCGGGGAGCTGTTTTTT. Its protein is CAWSVLGFGRGGKNTGELFF. V and J are TRBV30 and TRBJ2-2, with D perhaps matching TRBD2 (6 bases). In germline, CDR1 is GTSNPN, CDR2 SVGIG (reference sequence). Trimming left V 0 bases short and J 2 bases short, with 25 bases between. This CDR3 comprises 20 residues.

The rearrangement links TRBV5-6 to TRBJ1-4; 8 bases agree with TRBD1. The germline V gene has CDR1 SGHDT and CDR2 YYEEEE. CDR3 size: 15 residues. V was clipped by 4 bases and J by 5 bases; unmatched bases: 7. The chain's CDR3 is CASSTDRGENEKLFF. The CDR3 DNA reads as TGTGCCAGCAGCACCGACAGGGGAGAAAATGAAAAACTGTTTTTT. Full variable domain (remainder filled in from reference TRBV5-6 and TRBJ1-4): DAGVTQSPTHLIKTRGQQVTLRCSPKSGHDTVSWYQQALGQGPQFIFQYYEEEERQRGNFPDRFSGHQFPNYSSELNVNALLLGDSALYLCASSTDRGENEKLFFGSGTQLSVL.

The chain carries TRBV12-5 and TRBJ2-5, with D maybe TRBD2 (6 bases). V lost 2 bases, J lost 7 bases, and 20 bases lay in between. This CDR3 comprises 16 residues. Per the germline V gene, CDR1 is LGHNT and CDR2 is FRNRAP. DNA of the CDR3: TGTGCTAGTGGTTTGCCGGGGGACGTCTCTCGGGGGACCCAGTACTTC. Its translation: CASGLPGDVSRGTQYF.

The sample holds a few counts of this clone. The chain links TRBV19 to TRBJ2-5; D is perhaps TRBD1 (7 bases). With 2 bases removed from V and 5 bases from J, the gap between germline ends came to 15 bases. The V gene's germline CDR1 is LNHDA and CDR2 SQIVND (reference sequence). The CDR3 runs 15 residues. The CDR3 reads CASSITGLQGETQYF. The CDR3 DNA sequence: TGTGCCAGTAGTATAACCGGACTACAGGGGGAGACCCAGTACTTC.

The chain uses TRBV6-6 and TRBJ1-3, with D perhaps matching TRBD1 (6 bases). Germline lookup yields CDR1 MNHNY and CDR2 SVGAGI (reference sequence). This CDR3 region has 14 residues. The germline V and J ends were trimmed by 3 bases and 4 bases, with 10 bases remaining between them. The CDR3 sequence: CASSYFDRGNTIYF. CDR3 bases: TGTGCCAGCAGTTATTTTGACAGGGGAAACACCATATATTTT.

The CDR3 DNA sequence: TGTGCCAGCAGAGAGCGGAGCAATCAGCCCCAGCATTTT. It is translated as CASRERSNQPQHF. This chain joins TRBV6-5 and TRBJ1-5; D gene unclear. Germline-derived CDR1 and CDR2 are MNHEY and SVGAGI. CDR3 length: 13 amino acids. V gave up 6 bases and J gave up 1 base, with 7 bases separating them.

The rearrangement uses TRBV6-5 and TRBJ1-1, with no clear D. V was trimmed by 0 bases and J by 1 base, leaving 9 bases between them. CDR3 length: 15 residues. Germline V gene lookup returns CDR1 MNHEY and CDR2 SVGAGI. The CDR3 DNA is TGTGCCAGCAGTTACTCGAAACATACGAACACTGAAGCTTTCTTT. Protein sequence: CASSYSKHTNTEAFF.

The chain couples TRBV30 to TRBJ1-2; D unclear. Looked up from germline, CDR1 is GTSNPN and CDR2 is SVGIG (reference sequence). V gave up 5 bases and J gave up 10 bases, with 14 bases separating them. CDR3 length equals 11 residues. The CDR3 loop is CAWHEARIYTF. Here the CDR3 DNA reads TGTGCCTGGCACGAGGCGCGGATCTACACCTTC.

The chain is built from TRBV7-9 and TRBJ1-3; D is undetermined. V shed 4 bases and J shed 0 bases, with 13 bases lying between them. The CDR3 contains 16 residues. The germline gives CDR1 SEHNR, CDR2 FQNEAQ (reference sequence). CDR3 in amino acids: CASSSALGTSGNTIYF. CDR3 coding DNA: TGTGCCAGCAGCTCGGCCCTAGGAACCTCTGGAAACACCATATATTTT.

The chain joins TRBV4-1 to TRBJ2-1, with 12 bases matching TRBD2. V was pared by 5 bases and J by 6 bases, with 8 bases of the junction left unmatched. This CDR3 has 16 amino acids. Germline loops: CDR1 MGHRA, CDR2 YSYEKL. This CDR3 is CASSEPGTSGPNEQFF. Written as DNA, the CDR3 is TGCGCCAGCAGCGAACCCGGGACTAGCGGGCCCAATGAGCAGTTCTTC.

This clone was observed a handful of times. The chain combines TRBV30 with TRBJ1-6; D possibly corresponds to TRBD1 (6 bases). From germline, CDR1 is GTSNPN and CDR2 SVGIG (reference sequence). This CDR3 contains 14 residues. V was pared by 3 bases and J by 7 bases, with 13 bases between. The CDR3 region is CAWSEGGSNSPLHF. The CDR3 coding sequence is TGTGCCTGGAGCGAAGGGGGATCGAATTCACCCCTCCACTTT.

The chain carries TRBV11-3 and TRBJ1-1; D remains unclear. This CDR3 is 15 amino acids long. CDR1 is SGHNT, CDR2 YENEEA, per germline. V lost 0 bases and J lost 1, with 9 bases in between. The CDR3 spells CASSLDGVGNTEAFF. The CDR3 region has the DNA TGTGCCAGCAGCTTAGACGGGGTGGGGAACACTGAAGCTTTCTTT.

This clone was found a few times. The rearrangement uses TRBV27 and TRBJ2-6; 9 nucleotides line up with TRBD1. Germline CDR1 MNHEY, CDR2 SMNVEV (reference sequence). Losses at the gene ends were 6 bases for V and 2 bases for J; bases not matched to a gene: 8. The CDR3 length is 17 residues. As DNA, the CDR3 is TGTGCCAGCAGCCTTTGGACAGGGGATCCTGGGGCCAACGTCCTGACTTTC. Translated, it gives CASSLWTGDPGANVLTF.

The chain uses TRBV5-1 and TRBJ1-2, with 10 bases lining up with TRBD1. Germline V gene data show CDR1 as SGHRS and CDR2 as YFSETQ. The CDR3 has 16 amino acids. Germline trimming cut 4 bases from V and 5 bases from J; bases unmatched to any gene: 11. DNA of the CDR3: TGCGCCAGCAGCGTGGGGGACAGGGGCGGATGGTATGGCTACACCTTC. Residues: CASSVGDRGGWYGYTF.

A few counts support this clone. The chain is built from TRBV6-5 and TRBJ1-1; D perhaps matches TRBD1 (5 bases). V shed 2 bases and J shed 4 bases, with 11 bases lying between them. CDR1 and CDR2 from the germline V gene are MNHEY and SVGAGI. CDR3 size: 14 residues. The CDR3 reads CASSYLGGGTEAFF. For the CDR3, the DNA is TGTGCCAGCAGTTACCTCGGGGGTGGCACTGAAGCTTTCTTT.

The chain couples TRBV6-2 or TRBV6-3 to TRBJ1-6; possibly TRBD1 for D (5 bases). This CDR3 comprises 12 residues. Germline V gives CDR1 MNHEY, CDR2 SVGEGT. Trimming shortened V by 5 bases and J by 7 bases, and 6 bases separated the two germline ends. In DNA form, the CDR3 reads TGTGCCAGCAGTGACAGAAATTCACCCCTCCACTTT. Encoded protein: CASSDRNSPLHF.

Relative to its sample, this clone is medium-sized. The genes are TRBV6-5 and TRBJ2-3, with TRBD2 matching 12 bases. The V segment lost 5 bases and the J segment 6 bases; nucleotides outside the gene matches: 3. This CDR3 contains 14 residues. Germline V lookup: CDR1 MNHEY, CDR2 SVGAGI. This chain's CDR3 is CASSPGTSGDTQYF. CDR3 in DNA: TGTGCCAGCAGTCCCGGGACTAGCGGGGATACGCAGTATTTT.

The chain combines TRBV6-2 or TRBV6-3 with TRBJ1-5, with 7 bases fitting TRBD1. Germline assignment: CDR1 MNHEY and CDR2 SVGEGT. The junction had 11 bases not matched to a gene; V was cut back by 5 bases and J by 7 bases. The CDR3 spans 15 residues. CDR3 coding DNA: TGTGCCAGCAGTACCCGGGGCAGGGGGAAACAGCCCCAGCATTTT. Translation: CASSTRGRGKQPQHF.

The V call is TRBV19, the J call TRBJ2-4; 7 nucleotides align to TRBD1. The CDR3 runs to 11 residues. V trimming: 7 bases; J trimming: 8 bases; junction bases outside the gene matches: 2. Germline CDR1 reads LNHDA; CDR2 reads SQIVND (reference sequence). This CDR3 reads CASTQGDIQYF. As DNA, the CDR3 is TGTGCCAGTACCCAGGGGGACATTCAGTACTTC.

The table lists this clone with a few counts. The sample has other DNA sequences that encode this CDR3 too. The rearrangement joins TRBV12-3 or TRBV12-4 to TRBJ1-2, with TRBD1 matching over 7 bases. Trimming cost V 6 bases and J 6 bases; bases outside gene matches: 7. CDR3 size: 13 residues. In nucleotides, the CDR3 is TGTGCCAGCAGGACCGGACAGGATGATGGCTACACCTTC. Translated: CASRTGQDDGYTF.

The rearrangement uses TRBV5-5 and TRBJ1-2; D perhaps matches TRBD1 (5 bases). The CDR3 consists of 13 residues. V lost 4 bases and J 1 base, leaving 8 bases between the germline ends. Germline CDR1 and CDR2: SGHKS and YYEKEE (reference sequence). The CDR3, as DNA: TGTGCCAGCAGCCCGGGACTTAACTATGGCTACACCTTC. Protein sequence: CASSPGLNYGYTF. Drawing the rest from reference TRBV5-5 and TRBJ1-2, the complete variable domain is DAGVTQSPTHLIKTRGQQVTLRCSPISGHKSVSWYQQVLGQGPQFIFQYYEKEERGRGNFPDRFSARQFPNYSSELNVNALLLGDSALYLCASSPGLNYGYTFGSGTRLTVV.

This chain uses TRBV6-1 with TRBJ1-5; no clear D gene. Germline V gene data show CDR1 as MNHNS and CDR2 as SASEGT. V was pared by 3 bases and J by 3 bases, with 9 bases between. There are 14 residues in the CDR3. CDR3 in amino acids: CASSDGVYNQPQHF. The CDR3 DNA is TGTGCCAGCAGTGACGGGGTTTACAATCAGCCCCAGCATTTT.

This chain's CDR3 is CASTSEQWGDGYTF. CDR3 DNA: TGTGCCAGCACCTCGGAGCAGTGGGGGGATGGCTACACCTTC. V usage is TRBV5-5 and J usage is TRBJ1-2; D might be TRBD1 (5 bases). The CDR3 totals 14 residues. Trimming took off 6 bases at V and 6 bases at J, with 18 bases between the two ends. The germline V gene has CDR1 SGHKS and CDR2 YYEKEE (reference sequence).

V usage is TRBV6-6 and J usage is TRBJ2-4; D is possibly TRBD1 (5 bases). The CDR3 consists of 16 residues. The V and J ends lost 5 bases and 0 bases respectively, with 14 bases between them. The V gene's germline CDR1 is MNHNY and CDR2 SVGAGI (reference sequence). The CDR3 DNA is TGTGCCAGCAGTCCCCGACAGACACTAGCCAAAAACATTCAGTACTTC. This translates into CASSPRQTLAKNIQYF.

This clone was seen a handful of times. The V gene is TRBV5-1, the J gene TRBJ1-5; D gene unclear. Germline CDR1 reads SGHRS; CDR2 reads YFSETQ. Trimming removed 0 bases from V and 2 bases from J, with 6 bases in between. The CDR3 has 14 amino acids. The CDR3 region is CASSLDPGNQPQHF. CDR3 DNA sequence: TGCGCCAGCAGCTTGGACCCAGGCAATCAGCCCCAGCATTTT.